Below, 25 T cell receptor beta chains from the same sample are listed, as sequenced in a study of shared clonotypes between healthy human individuals. Repertoires were generated with immunoSEQ multiplex PCR, while TCRdb's copy carries only in-frame clones and drops some. Of some 680,000 clones in the sample, around four fifths are singletons; the top ten hold around 2%. Sequenced sample: memory CD4+ T cells sorted from blood. Subset noted: CD45RA-negative fraction. These TCRs come from a woman in her twenties or thirties in good health.

V usage is TRBV20-1 and J usage is TRBJ2-3, with D possibly being TRBD1 (5 bases). Trimming shortened V by 4 bases and J by 4 bases, and 6 bases separated the two germline ends. The germline V gene has CDR1 DFQATT and CDR2 SNEGSKA (reference sequence). The CDR3 covers 11 residues. The CDR3 coding sequence is TGCAGTGCTAAGGGGTCAGATACGCAGTATTTT. Residues: CSAKGSDTQYF.

This clone has only one observation. Other DNA sequences from this sample encode an identical CDR3 as well. This rearrangement joins TRBV4-1 to TRBJ2-7; 9 bases align to TRBD1. Germline V CDR1 and CDR2: MGHRA, YSYEKL. The CDR3 has 15 amino acids. The V and J ends lost 3 bases and 2 bases, in that order; junction bases with no gene match: 5. CDR3 region: CASSQGQGVTYEQYF. CDR3 sequence (DNA): TGCGCCAGCAGCCAGGGACAGGGTGTGACCTACGAGCAGTACTTC.

This chain uses TRBV15 with TRBJ2-7, with 11 bases matching TRBD2. This CDR3 contains 14 residues. In germline, CDR1 is LNHNV, CDR2 YYDKDF (reference sequence). The V segment lost 2 bases and the J segment 4 bases; nucleotides outside the gene matches: 1. The CDR3 sequence: CATSRLAGGYEQYF. DNA of the CDR3: TGTGCCACCAGCAGACTAGCGGGAGGATACGAGCAGTACTTC. Full variable domain (remainder filled in from reference TRBV15 and TRBJ2-7): DAMVIQNPRYQVTQFGKPVTLSCSQTLNHNVMYWYQQKSSQAPKLLFHYYDKDFNNEADTPDNFQSRRPNTSFCFLDIRSPGLGDTAMYLCATSRLAGGYEQYFGPGTRLTVT.

The chain joins TRBV28 to TRBJ2-3, with a weak D call TRBD2 (6 bases). CDR1 is MDHEN and CDR2 is SYDVKM in the germline V gene. CDR3 size: 17 residues. V dropped 5 bases and J dropped 2 bases, with 20 bases sitting between them. CDR3 in amino acids: CASSLGPRGVNTDTQYF. For the CDR3, the DNA is TGTGCCAGCAGTCTAGGACCCCGCGGGGTAAACACAGATACGCAGTATTTT.

V gene TRBV9 combines with J gene TRBJ2-1; 7 bases are shared with TRBD2. V gave up 4 bases and J gave up 1 base; unmatched junction bases: 5. Germline loops: CDR1 SGDLS, CDR2 YYNGEE. This CDR3 has 15 amino acids. This CDR3 is CASSSLAASYNEQFF. The CDR3, as DNA: TGTGCCAGCAGCTCTCTAGCGGCATCCTACAATGAGCAGTTCTTC.

V is TRBV5-8 and J is TRBJ2-5; tentative D call: TRBD2 (6 bases). This CDR3 is 14 amino acids long. Per the germline V gene, CDR1 is SGHTS and CDR2 is YDEGEE. V lost 4 bases, J lost 11 bases, and 21 bases lay in between. The CDR3 DNA sequence: TGTGCCAGCAGCACTTCCTGGGGAGGTGGGGAGCAGTACTTC. This codes for CASSTSWGGGEQYF.

The chain couples TRBV28 to TRBJ2-5; no clear D gene. The J call is uncertain, as TRBJ2-7 better fits the DNA end. CDR1 is MDHEN, CDR2 SYDVKM, per germline. The CDR3 is 12 residues long. For the CDR3, the DNA is TGTGCCACCAGGACGCTCTCCTACGAGCAGTACTTC. It translates to CATRTLSYEQYF.

This rearrangement joins TRBV5-1 to TRBJ2-3; 10 bases match TRBD2. The germline V gene encodes CDR1 SGHRS and CDR2 YFSETQ. There are 17 residues in the CDR3. J was trimmed by 0 bases and V by 1 base; bases with no gene match: 5. This CDR3 is CASSLTGLASSTDTQYF. The DNA of the CDR3 is TGCGCCAGCAGCTTGACGGGACTAGCGTCTAGCACAGATACGCAGTATTTT.

The chain is built from TRBV5-6 and TRBJ1-1; possible D gene TRBD1, 5 bases. The CDR3 is 14 amino acids. The ends were cut back, 4 bases at V and 4 bases at J, with 14 bases in the middle. Germline V gene lookup returns CDR1 SGHDT and CDR2 YYEEEE. CDR3 protein: CASSLLSDSTEAFF. For the CDR3, the DNA is TGTGCCAGCAGCCTTTTGAGCGACAGCACTGAAGCTTTCTTT.

Regarding this clone: This specimen includes other DNA sequences encoding the same CDR3. The V call is TRBV5-6, the J call TRBJ2-7; D not certain. CDR3 length: 14 amino acids. Trimming left V 1 base short and J 2 bases short, with 10 bases between. CDR1 SGHDT and CDR2 YYEEEE come from the germline V gene. The CDR3 loop is CASSLLDTTYEQYF. CDR3 in DNA: TGTGCCAGCAGCTTGTTAGACACAACCTACGAGCAGTACTTC.

This clone was detected once. A much larger clone lies a single base off, so this may be a read error. The J gene is TRBJ2-1, the V gene TRBV11-3, with D unresolved. The ends were cut back, 3 bases at V and 6 bases at J, with 3 bases in the middle. Germline CDR1 and CDR2: SGHNT and YENEEA. The CDR3 runs to 11 residues. The CDR3 region has the DNA TGTGCCAGCAGCTTGGGCAATGAGCAGTTCTTC. As protein: CASSLGNEQFF.

The chain carries TRBV10-3 and TRBJ2-3, with 7 bases matching TRBD2. Germline loops: CDR1 ENHRY, CDR2 SYGVKD. Unmatched junction bases numbered 7, after V lost 4 bases and J lost 9 bases. This CDR3 region has 13 residues. Here the CDR3 DNA reads TGTGCCATCAGTGTCGCGGGAGTGTGGACGCAGTATTTT. Amino acid sequence: CAISVAGVWTQYF.

The rearrangement joins TRBV10-3 to TRBJ2-3, with D hard to call. V dropped 0 bases and J dropped 5 bases, with 9 bases sitting between them. The CDR3 length is 14 residues. Germline lookup yields CDR1 ENHRY and CDR2 SYGVKD. The CDR3 DNA follows: TGTGCCATCAGTGAGTCGACCCTGCGAGATACGCAGTATTTT. It yields the protein CAISESTLRDTQYF.

About this clone itself: Other DNA sequences in this specimen translate into the identical CDR3. This chain links TRBV6-1 with TRBJ2-7, with D unclear. With 7 bases removed from V and 4 bases from J, the gap between germline ends came to 11 bases. This CDR3 has 12 residues. Germline V gene sequence: CDR1 MNHNS, CDR2 SASEGT. DNA for the CDR3: TGTGCCAGCACCGAGACGGTGTACGAGCAGTACTTC. This codes for CASTETVYEQYF.

The sample holds a few counts of this clone. The chain carries TRBV6-5 and TRBJ1-5; D may be TRBD1 (5 bases). The germline V and J ends were trimmed by 5 bases and 6 bases, with 14 bases remaining between them. Germline assignment: CDR1 MNHEY and CDR2 SVGAGI. The CDR3 is made up of 14 amino acids. CDR3 bases: TGTGCCAGCAGTCGCAGGGAAATCGGTCAGCCCCAGCATTTT. Translation gives CASSRREIGQPQHF.

V is TRBV28 and J is TRBJ1-4; perhaps TRBD1 as D (5 bases). Trimming pared 6 bases from V and 0 bases from J, leaving 14 bases between. The CDR3 covers 16 residues. The V gene's germline CDR1 is MDHEN and CDR2 SYDVKM. In nucleotides, the CDR3 is TGTGCCAGCAGAACGACAGACTTTGCAACTAATGAAAAACTGTTTTTT. Amino acids: CASRTTDFATNEKLFF.

This chain connects TRBV7-8 to TRBJ2-2, with D perhaps being TRBD1 or TRBD2 (5 bases each). Trimming pared 1 base from V and 0 bases from J, leaving 12 bases between. Germline V lookup: CDR1 SGHVS, CDR2 FQNEAQ. The CDR3 is made up of 17 amino acids. The DNA for the CDR3 is TGTGCCAGCAGCTTAGATTCCCAGGGAGCGAACACCGGGGAGCTGTTTTTT. As protein: CASSLDSQGANTGELFF.

This clone was detected many times. The chain is built from TRBV9 and TRBJ1-5; the match to TRBD1 covers 8 bases. This CDR3 contains 15 residues. Trimming removed 0 bases from V and 1 base from J; junction bases left unmatched: 0. From germline, CDR1 is SGDLS and CDR2 YYNGEE. CDR3 protein: CASSVDRGSNQPQHF. The CDR3 DNA reads TGTGCCAGCAGCGTAGACAGGGGGAGCAATCAGCCCCAGCATTTT.

The chain employs TRBV11-3 and TRBJ2-4, with 9 bases lining up with TRBD2. This CDR3 spans 16 amino acids. The V gene's germline CDR1 is SGHNT and CDR2 YENEEA. V shed 7 bases and J 6 bases; nucleotides not matched to a gene: 13. The CDR3 sequence is CASTSYRLAARNIQYF. The CDR3 region has the DNA TGTGCCAGCACTTCTTACAGACTAGCGGCGAGAAACATTCAGTACTTC.

This CDR3 reads CATSRAVRNTEAFF. The CDR3 DNA follows: TGTGCCACCAGCAGAGCCGTGAGGAACACTGAAGCTTTCTTT. The rearrangement links TRBV15 to TRBJ1-1; the D is unclear. CDR3 length: 14 residues. Germline V gene lookup returns CDR1 LNHNV and CDR2 YYDKDF (reference sequence). Trimming left V 1 base short and J 1 base short, with 7 bases between.

The chain carries TRBV18 and TRBJ2-7, with D tentatively TRBD1 or TRBD2 (5 bases each). V lost 3 bases and J lost 6, with 15 bases in between. This CDR3 contains 14 residues. CDR1 is KGHSH and CDR2 is LQKENI in the germline V gene. Written as DNA, the CDR3 is TGTGCCAGCTCACCTCTCGGGGCCAGCGGCGAGCAGTACTTC. Its translation: CASSPLGASGEQYF.

This chain uses TRBV6-5 with TRBJ1-2; the match to TRBD1 covers 7 bases. Germline V gene lookup returns CDR1 MNHEY and CDR2 SVGAGI. The trim removed 8 bases at V and 8 bases at J, leaving 5 bases unmatched. The CDR3 has 11 amino acids. The CDR3 loop is CASGNRGGYTF. CDR3 bases: TGTGCCAGCGGGAACAGGGGCGGCTACACCTTC.

V is TRBV5-6 and J is TRBJ2-1; 13 bases line up with TRBD2. Germline-derived CDR1 and CDR2 are SGHDT and YYEEEE. This CDR3 is built from 16 residues. J gave up 6 bases and V 3 bases, and 6 bases lay outside the gene matches. The CDR3 DNA reads TGTGCCAGCAGCTCTGGACTAGCGGGAGTAAGCAATGAGCAGTTCTTC. As protein: CASSSGLAGVSNEQFF.

This clone was found a few times. This chain uses TRBV27 with TRBJ2-6, with 12 bases lining up with TRBD2. The CDR3 totals 19 residues. Trimming took 2 bases from V and 2 from J; bases not matched to a gene: 7. CDR1 is MNHEY and CDR2 is SMNVEV in the germline V gene (reference sequence). The CDR3 is CASSLIRTSGTAGANVLTF. DNA for the CDR3: TGTGCCAGCAGTTTAATACGGACTAGCGGGACGGCTGGGGCCAACGTCCTGACTTTC. Full variable domain (outside the CDR3, taken from reference TRBV27 and TRBJ2-6): EAQVTQNPRYLITVTGKKLTVTCSQNMNHEYMSWYRQDPGLGLRQIYYSMNVEVTDKGDVPEGYKVSRKEKRNFPLILESPSPNQTSLYFCASSLIRTSGTAGANVLTFGAGSRLTVL.

This chain links TRBV6-5 with TRBJ2-5, with D possibly called TRBD1 or TRBD2 (5 bases each). CDR3 length: 16 amino acids. V gave up 0 bases and J gave up 4 bases, with 15 bases separating them. Germline CDR1 reads MNHEY; CDR2 reads SVGAGI. In DNA form, the CDR3 reads TGTGCCAGCAGTTACTCTGGGGCAGGGCGGGTAGAGACCCAGTACTTC. As protein: CASSYSGAGRVETQYF.